This T cell receptor beta chain was obtained from a study of beta chain features in type 1 diabetes. General observations from the study: When VDJ junctions were examined, type 1 diabetes patients showed fewer insertions and more deletions.

Expressed TCRB transcripts got sequenced, as all isolated RNA was reverse transcribed. Here immunoSEQ multiplex PCR was the method, and the copy in TCRdb shows in-frame clones only, minus some. The table shows roughly 610,000 clones, with roughly 15% occurring only once. The germline V gene encodes CDR1 SGDLS and CDR2 YYNGEE. This CDR3 has 16 amino acids. Trimming stripped 3 bases from V and 1 base from J, with 11 bases between. Worth noting for this clone: Its target is not known.

What was sequenced was naive CD4+ T cells from blood. The receptor's source is a man aged 18 to 29 in good health. The V gene is TRBV9, the J gene TRBJ1-6; D perhaps matches TRBD1 (6 bases). The CDR3 reads CASSEQGGSYNSPLHF. The CDR3 DNA sequence: TGTGCCAGCAGCGAACAGGGAGGGTCCTATAATTCACCCCTCCACTTT.